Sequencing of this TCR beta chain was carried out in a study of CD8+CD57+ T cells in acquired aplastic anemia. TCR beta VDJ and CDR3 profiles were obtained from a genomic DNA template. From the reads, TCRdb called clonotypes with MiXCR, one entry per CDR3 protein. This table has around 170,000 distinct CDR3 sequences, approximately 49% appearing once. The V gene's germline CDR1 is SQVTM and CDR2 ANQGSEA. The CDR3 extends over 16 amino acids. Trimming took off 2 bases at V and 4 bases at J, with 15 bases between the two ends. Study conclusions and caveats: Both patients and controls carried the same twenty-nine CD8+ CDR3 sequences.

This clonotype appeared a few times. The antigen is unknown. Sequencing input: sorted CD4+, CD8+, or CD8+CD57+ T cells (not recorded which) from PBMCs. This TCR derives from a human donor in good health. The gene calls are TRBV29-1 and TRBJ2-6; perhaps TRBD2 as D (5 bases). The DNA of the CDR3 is TGCAGCGTTGAAAGTGACCGGAGGACCGGGGCCAACGTCCTGACTTTC. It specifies CSVESDRRTGANVLTF.